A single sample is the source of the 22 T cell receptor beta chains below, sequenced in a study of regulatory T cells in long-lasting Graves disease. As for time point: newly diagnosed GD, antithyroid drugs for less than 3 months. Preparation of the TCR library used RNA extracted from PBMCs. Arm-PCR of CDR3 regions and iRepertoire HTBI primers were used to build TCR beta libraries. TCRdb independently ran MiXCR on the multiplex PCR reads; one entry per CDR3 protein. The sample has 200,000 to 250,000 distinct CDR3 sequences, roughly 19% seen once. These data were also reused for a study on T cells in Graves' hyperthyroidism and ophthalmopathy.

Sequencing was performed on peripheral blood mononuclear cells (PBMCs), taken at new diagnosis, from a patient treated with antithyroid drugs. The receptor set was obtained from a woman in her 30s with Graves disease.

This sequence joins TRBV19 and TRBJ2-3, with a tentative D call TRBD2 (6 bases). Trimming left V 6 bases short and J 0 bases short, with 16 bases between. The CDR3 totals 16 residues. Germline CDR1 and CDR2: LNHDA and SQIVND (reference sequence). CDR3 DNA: TGTGCCAGTAGCTCCCGGAGGGCCTCTAGCACAGATACGCAGTATTTT. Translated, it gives CASSSRRASSTDTQYF.

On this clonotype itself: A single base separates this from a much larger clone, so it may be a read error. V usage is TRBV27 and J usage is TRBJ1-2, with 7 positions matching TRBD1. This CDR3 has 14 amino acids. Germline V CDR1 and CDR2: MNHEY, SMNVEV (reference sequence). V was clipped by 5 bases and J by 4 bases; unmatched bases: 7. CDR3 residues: CASSDGRTGYGYTF. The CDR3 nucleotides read TGTGCCAGCAGTGATGGCAGGACAGGCTATGGCTACACCTTC.

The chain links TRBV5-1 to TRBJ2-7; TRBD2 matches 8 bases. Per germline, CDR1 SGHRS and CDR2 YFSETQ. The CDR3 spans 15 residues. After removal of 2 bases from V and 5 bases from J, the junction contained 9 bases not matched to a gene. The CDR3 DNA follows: TGCGCCAGCAGCTTTGCCGGGGGGGGGGCCAACGAGCAGTACTTC. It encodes CASSFAGGGANEQYF. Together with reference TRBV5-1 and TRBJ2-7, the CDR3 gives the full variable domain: KAGVTQTPRYLIKTRGQQVTLSCSPISGHRSVSWYQQTPGQGLQFLFEYFSETQRNKGNFPGRFSGRQFSNSRSEMNVSTLELGDSALYLCASSFAGGGANEQYFGPGTRLTVT.

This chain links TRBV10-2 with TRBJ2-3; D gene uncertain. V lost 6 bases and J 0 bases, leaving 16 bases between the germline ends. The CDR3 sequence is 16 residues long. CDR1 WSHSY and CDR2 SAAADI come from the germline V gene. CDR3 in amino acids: CASSEPTVPSTDTQYF. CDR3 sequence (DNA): TGCGCCAGCAGCGAACCCACAGTCCCTAGCACAGATACGCAGTATTTT.

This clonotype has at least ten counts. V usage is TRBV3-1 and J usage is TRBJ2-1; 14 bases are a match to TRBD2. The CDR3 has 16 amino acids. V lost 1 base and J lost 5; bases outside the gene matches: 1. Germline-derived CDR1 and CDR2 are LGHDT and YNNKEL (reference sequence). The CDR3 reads CASSQGLAGGNNEQFF. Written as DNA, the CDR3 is TGTGCCAGCAGCCAAGGACTAGCGGGGGGGAACAATGAGCAGTTCTTC.

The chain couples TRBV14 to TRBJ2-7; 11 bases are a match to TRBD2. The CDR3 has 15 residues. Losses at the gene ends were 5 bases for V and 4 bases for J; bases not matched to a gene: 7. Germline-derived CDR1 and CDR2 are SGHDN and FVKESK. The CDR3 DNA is TGTGCCAGCAGCAGGATCGGACTAGCGGGTTACGAGCAGTACTTC. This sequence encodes CASSRIGLAGYEQYF. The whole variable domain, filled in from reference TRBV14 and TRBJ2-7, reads EAGVTQFPSHSVIEKGQTVTLRCDPISGHDNLYWYRRVMGKEIKFLLHFVKESKQDESGMPNNRFLAERTGGTYSTLKVQPAELEDSGVYFCASSRIGLAGYEQYFGPGTRLTVT.

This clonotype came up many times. In DNA form, the CDR3 reads TGCAGTGCTACAGGGCCGGGAGATGGCTACACCTTC. As protein: CSATGPGDGYTF. The chain links TRBV20-1 to TRBJ1-2; a weak D match, TRBD1 (5 bases). The germline V and J ends were trimmed by 4 bases and 6 bases, with 12 bases remaining between them. Germline CDR1 and CDR2: DFQATT and SNEGSKA (reference sequence). The CDR3 totals 12 residues.

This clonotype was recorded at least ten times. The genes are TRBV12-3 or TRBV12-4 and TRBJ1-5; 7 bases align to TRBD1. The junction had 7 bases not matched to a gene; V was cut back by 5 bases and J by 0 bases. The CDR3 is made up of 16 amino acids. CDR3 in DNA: TGTGCCAGCAGTCAGGGACAGATTTATAGCAATCAGCCCCAGCATTTT. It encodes CASSQGQIYSNQPQHF.

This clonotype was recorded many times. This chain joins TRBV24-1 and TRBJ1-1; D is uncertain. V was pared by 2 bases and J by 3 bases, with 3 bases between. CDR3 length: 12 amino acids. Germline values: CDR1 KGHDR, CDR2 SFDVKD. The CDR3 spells CATSDSHTEAFF. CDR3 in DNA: TGTGCCACCAGTGATTCTCACACTGAAGCTTTCTTT.

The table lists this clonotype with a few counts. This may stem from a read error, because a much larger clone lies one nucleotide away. This CDR3 reads CASTRGGSRYNEQFF. CDR3 nucleotides: TGTGCCAGCACCCGAGGGGGGAGCCGCTACAATGAGCAGTTCTTC. V is TRBV7-2 and J is TRBJ2-1; D may be TRBD1 or TRBD2 (6 bases each). The CDR3 has 15 residues. Germline V gene data show CDR1 as SGHTA and CDR2 as FQGNSA. Trimming took off 7 bases at V and 3 bases at J, with 16 bases between the two ends.

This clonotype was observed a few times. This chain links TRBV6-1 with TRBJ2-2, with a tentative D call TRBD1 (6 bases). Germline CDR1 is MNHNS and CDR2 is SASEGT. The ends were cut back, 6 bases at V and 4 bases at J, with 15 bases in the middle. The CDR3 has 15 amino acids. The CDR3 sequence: CASRTGNAGTGELFF. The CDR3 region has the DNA TGTGCCAGCAGAACAGGGAACGCGGGCACCGGGGAGCTGTTTTTT.

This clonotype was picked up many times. The CDR3 sequence is CASSLGQTNYGYTF. The CDR3, as DNA: TGTGCCAGCAGTCTTGGACAGACTAACTATGGCTACACCTTC. The rearrangement uses TRBV6-1 and TRBJ1-2, with a weak D call TRBD1 (6 bases). V gave up 5 bases and J gave up 0 bases, with 10 bases separating them. The germline CDR1 and CDR2 sequences are MNHNS and SASEGT. The CDR3 length is 14 residues.

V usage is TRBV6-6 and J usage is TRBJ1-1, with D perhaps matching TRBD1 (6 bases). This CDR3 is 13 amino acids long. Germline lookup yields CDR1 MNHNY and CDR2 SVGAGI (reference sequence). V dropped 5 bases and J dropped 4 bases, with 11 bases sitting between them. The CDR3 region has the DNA TGTGCCAGCAGTCCCCCAGGGGCCACTGAAGCTTTCTTT. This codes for CASSPPGATEAFF.

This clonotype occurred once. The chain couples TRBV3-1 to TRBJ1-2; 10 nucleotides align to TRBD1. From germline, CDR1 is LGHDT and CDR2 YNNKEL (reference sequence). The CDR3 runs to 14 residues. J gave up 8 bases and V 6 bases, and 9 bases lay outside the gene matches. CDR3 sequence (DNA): TGTGCCAGCAGTCAGGGACAGGGGTGGAGAGGCTACACCTTC. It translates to CASSQGQGWRGYTF.

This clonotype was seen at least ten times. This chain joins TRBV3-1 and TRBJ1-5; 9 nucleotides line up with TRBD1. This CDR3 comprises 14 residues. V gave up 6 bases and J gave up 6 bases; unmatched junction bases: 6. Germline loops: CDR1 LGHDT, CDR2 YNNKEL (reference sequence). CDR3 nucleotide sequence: TGTGCCAGCAGTTTACAGGGGGCGAGTCAGCCCCAGCATTTT. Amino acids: CASSLQGASQPQHF.

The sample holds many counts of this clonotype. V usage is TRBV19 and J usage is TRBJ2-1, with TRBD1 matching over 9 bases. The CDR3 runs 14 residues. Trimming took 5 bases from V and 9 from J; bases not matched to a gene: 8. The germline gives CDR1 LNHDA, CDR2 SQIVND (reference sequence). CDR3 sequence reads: CASSSGQGVSEQFF. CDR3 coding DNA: TGTGCCAGTAGTTCGGGACAGGGCGTTAGTGAGCAGTTCTTC.

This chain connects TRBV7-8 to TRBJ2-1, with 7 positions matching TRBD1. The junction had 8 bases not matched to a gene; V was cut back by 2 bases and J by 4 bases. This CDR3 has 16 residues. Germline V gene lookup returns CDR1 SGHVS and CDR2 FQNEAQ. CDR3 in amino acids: CASSLWVGQDYNEQFF. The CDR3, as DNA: TGTGCCAGCAGCTTATGGGTCGGACAGGATTACAATGAGCAGTTCTTC.

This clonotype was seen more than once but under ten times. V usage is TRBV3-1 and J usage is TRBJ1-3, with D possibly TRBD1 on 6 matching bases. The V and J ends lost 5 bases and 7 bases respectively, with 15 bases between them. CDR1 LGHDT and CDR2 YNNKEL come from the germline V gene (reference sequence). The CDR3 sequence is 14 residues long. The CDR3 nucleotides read TGTGCCAGCAGCTTGAGGGGGGGCCTGAACACCATATATTTT. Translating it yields CASSLRGGLNTIYF.

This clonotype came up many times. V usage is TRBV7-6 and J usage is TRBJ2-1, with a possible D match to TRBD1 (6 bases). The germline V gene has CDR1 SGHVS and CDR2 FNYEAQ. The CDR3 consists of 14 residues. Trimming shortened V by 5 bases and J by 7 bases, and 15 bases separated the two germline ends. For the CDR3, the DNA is TGTGCCAGCAGCGAATACTGGGGGCGGAATGAGCAGTTCTTC. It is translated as CASSEYWGRNEQFF. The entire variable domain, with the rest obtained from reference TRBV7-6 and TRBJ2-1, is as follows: GAGVSQSPRYKVTKRGQDVALRCDPISGHVSLYWYRQALGQGPEFLTYFNYEAQQDKSGLPNDRFSAERPEGSISTLTIQRTEQRDSAMYRCASSEYWGRNEQFFGPGTRLTVL.

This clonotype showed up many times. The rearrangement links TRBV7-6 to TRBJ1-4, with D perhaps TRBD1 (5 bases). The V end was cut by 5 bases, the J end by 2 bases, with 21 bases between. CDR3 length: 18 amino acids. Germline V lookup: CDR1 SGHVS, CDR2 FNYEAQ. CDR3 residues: CASSPWDFSTTTNEKLFF. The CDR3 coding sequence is TGTGCCAGCAGCCCTTGGGACTTCTCCACAACTACTAATGAAAAACTGTTTTTT.

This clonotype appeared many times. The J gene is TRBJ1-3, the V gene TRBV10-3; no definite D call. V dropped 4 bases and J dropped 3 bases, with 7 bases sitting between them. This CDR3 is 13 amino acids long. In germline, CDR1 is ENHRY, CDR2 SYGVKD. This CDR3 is CAISAYVGNTIYF. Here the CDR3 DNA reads TGTGCCATCAGTGCCTACGTTGGAAACACCATATATTTT.

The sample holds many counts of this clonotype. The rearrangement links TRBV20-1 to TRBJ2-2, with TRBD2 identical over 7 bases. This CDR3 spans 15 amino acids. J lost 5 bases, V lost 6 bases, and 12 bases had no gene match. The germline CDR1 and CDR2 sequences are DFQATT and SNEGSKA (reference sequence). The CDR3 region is CSAMSGGLGTGELFF. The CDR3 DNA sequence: TGCAGTGCCATGTCGGGGGGATTAGGGACCGGGGAGCTGTTTTTT.